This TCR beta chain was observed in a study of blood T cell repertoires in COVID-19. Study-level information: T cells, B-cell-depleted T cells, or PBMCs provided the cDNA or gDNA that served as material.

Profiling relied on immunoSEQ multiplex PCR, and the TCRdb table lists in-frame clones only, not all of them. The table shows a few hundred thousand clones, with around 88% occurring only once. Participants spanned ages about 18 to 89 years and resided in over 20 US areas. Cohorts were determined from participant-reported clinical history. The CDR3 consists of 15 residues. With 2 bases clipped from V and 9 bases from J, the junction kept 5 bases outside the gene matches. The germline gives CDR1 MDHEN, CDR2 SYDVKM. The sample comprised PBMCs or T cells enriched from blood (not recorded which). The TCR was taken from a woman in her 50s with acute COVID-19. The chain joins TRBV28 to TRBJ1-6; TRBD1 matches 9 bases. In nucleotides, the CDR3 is TGTGCCAGCAGTTTAATAAGACAGGGGGTTTCACCCCTCCACTTT. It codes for CASSLIRQGVSPLHF. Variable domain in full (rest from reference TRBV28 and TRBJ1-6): DVKVTQSSRYLVKRTGEKVFLECVQDMDHENMFWYRQDPGLGLRLIYFSYDVKMKEKGDIPEGYSVSREKKERFSLILESASTNQTSMYLCASSLIRQGVSPLHFGNGTRLTVT.